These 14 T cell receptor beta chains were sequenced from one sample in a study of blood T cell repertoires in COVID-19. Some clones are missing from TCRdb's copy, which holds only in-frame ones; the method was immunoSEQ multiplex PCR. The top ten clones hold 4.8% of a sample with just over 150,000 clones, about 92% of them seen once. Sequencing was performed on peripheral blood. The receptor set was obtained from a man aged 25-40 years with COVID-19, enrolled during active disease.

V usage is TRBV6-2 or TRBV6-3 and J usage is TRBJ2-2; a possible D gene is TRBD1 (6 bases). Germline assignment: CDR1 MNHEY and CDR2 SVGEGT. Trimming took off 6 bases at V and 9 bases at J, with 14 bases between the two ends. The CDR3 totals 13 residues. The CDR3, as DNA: TGTGCCAGCAGCCTCACAGGGTCGAGGGAGCTGTTTTTT. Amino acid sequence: CASSLTGSRELFF.

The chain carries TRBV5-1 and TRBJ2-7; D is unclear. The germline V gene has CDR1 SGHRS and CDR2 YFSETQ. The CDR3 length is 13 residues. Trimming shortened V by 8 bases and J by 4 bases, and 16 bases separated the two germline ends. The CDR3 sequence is CASRVGAVYEQYF. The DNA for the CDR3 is TGCGCCAGTCGTGTCGGAGCAGTGTACGAGCAGTACTTC.

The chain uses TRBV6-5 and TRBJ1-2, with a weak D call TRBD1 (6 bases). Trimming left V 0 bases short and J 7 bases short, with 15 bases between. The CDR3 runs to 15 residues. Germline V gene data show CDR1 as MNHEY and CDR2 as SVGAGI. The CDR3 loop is CASSYSRGKISGYTF. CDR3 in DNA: TGTGCCAGCAGTTACTCAAGGGGGAAGATAAGTGGCTACACCTTC.

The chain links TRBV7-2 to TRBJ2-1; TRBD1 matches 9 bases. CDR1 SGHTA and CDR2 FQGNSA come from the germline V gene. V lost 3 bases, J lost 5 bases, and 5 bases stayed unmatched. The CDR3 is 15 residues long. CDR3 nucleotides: TGTGCCAGCAGCTTCTACAGGGGGCGAGACAATGAGCAGTTCTTC. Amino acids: CASSFYRGRDNEQFF.

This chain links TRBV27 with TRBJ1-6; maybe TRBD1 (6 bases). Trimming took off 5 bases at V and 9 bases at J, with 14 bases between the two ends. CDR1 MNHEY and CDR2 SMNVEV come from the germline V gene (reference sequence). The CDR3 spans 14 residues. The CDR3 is CASSRNGQLSPLHF. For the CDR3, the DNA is TGTGCCAGCAGTCGCAATGGACAGCTTTCACCCCTCCACTTT.

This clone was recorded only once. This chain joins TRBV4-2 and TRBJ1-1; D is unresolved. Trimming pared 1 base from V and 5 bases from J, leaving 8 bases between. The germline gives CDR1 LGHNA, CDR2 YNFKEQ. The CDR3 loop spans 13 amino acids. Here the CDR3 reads CASSQAPGTEAFF. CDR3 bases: TGTGCCAGCAGCCAAGCACCCGGGACTGAAGCTTTCTTT.

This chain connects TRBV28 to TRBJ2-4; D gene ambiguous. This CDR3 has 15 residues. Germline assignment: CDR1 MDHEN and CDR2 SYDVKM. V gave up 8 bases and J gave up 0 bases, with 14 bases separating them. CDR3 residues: CASSTPAGAKNIQYF. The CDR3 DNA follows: TGTGCCAGCTCGACCCCGGCAGGAGCCAAAAACATTCAGTACTTC.

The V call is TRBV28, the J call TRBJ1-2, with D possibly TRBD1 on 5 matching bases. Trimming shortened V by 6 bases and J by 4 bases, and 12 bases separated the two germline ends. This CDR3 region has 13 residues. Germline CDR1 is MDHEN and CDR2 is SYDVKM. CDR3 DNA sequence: TGTGCCAGCAGCGTGGGGGGAGGCTATGGCTACACCTTC. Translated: CASSVGGGYGYTF.

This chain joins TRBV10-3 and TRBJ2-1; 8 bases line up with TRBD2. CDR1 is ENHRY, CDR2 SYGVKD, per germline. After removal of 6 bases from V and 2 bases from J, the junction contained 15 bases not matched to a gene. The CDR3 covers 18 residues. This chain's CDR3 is CAIRSTSASSRTYNEQFF. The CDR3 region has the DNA TGTGCCATCAGATCGACTAGCGCCAGCTCCCGAACCTACAATGAGCAGTTCTTC.

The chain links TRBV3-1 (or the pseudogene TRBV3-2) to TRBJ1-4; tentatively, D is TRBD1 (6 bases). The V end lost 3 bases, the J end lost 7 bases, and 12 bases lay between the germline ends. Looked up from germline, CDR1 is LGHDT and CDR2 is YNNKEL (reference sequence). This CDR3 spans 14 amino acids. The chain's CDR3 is CASSHQGPREKLFF. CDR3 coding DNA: TGTGCCAGCAGCCACCAGGGGCCTCGTGAAAAACTGTTTTTT.

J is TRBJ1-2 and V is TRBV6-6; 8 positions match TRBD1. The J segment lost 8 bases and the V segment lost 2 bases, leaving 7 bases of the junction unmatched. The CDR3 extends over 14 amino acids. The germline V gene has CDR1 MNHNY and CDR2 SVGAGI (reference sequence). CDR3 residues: CASSYATGAAGYTF. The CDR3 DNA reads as TGTGCCAGCAGTTACGCGACAGGGGCGGCGGGCTACACCTTC.

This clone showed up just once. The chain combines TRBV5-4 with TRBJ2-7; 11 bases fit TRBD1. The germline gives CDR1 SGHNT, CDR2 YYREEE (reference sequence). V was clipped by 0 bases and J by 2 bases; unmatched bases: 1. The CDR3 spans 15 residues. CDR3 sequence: CASSLGTGGAYEQYF. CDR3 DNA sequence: TGTGCCAGCAGCTTGGGGACAGGGGGCGCCTACGAGCAGTACTTC.

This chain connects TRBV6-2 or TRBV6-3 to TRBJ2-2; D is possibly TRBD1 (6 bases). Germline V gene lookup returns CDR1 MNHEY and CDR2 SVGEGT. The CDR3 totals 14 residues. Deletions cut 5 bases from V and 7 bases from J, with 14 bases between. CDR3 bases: TGTGCCAGCAGTCGCACAGGGATGGACGGGGAGCTGTTTTTT. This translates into CASSRTGMDGELFF.

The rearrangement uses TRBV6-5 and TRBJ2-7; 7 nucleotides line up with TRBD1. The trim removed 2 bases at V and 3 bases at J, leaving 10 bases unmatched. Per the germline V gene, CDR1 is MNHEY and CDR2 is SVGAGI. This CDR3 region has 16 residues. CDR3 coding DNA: TGTGCCAGCAGTTACACCCCTGGGACAGCCAACTACGAGCAGTACTTC. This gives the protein CASSYTPGTANYEQYF.